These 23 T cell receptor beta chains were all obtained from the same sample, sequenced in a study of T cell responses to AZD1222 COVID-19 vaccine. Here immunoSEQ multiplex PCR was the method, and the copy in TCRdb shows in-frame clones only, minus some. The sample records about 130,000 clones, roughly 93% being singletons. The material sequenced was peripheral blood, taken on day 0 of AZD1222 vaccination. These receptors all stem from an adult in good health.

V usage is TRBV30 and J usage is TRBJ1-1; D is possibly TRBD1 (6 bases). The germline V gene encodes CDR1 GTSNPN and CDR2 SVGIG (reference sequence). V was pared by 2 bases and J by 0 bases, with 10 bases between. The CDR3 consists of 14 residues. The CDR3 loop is CAWSFGGLNTEAFF. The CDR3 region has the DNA TGTGCCTGGAGTTTCGGGGGGCTGAACACTGAAGCTTTCTTT.

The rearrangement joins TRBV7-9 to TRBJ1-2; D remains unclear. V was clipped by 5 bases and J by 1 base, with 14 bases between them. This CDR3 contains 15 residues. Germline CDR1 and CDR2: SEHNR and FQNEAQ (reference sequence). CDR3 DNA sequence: TGTGCCAGCAGCCCCGGAATAATGTTTAACTATGGCTACACCTTC. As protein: CASSPGIMFNYGYTF. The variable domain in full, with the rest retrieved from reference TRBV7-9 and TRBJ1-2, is DTGVSQNPRHKITKRGQNVTFRCDPISEHNRLYWYRQTLGQGPEFLTYFQNEAQLEKSRLLSDRFSAERPKGSFSTLEIQRTEQGDSAMYLCASSPGIMFNYGYTFGSGTRLTVV.

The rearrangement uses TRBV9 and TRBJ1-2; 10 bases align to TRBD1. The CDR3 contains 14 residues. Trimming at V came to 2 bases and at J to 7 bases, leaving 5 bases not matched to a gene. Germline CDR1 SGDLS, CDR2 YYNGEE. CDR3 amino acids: CASSVSGQGIGYTF. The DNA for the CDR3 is TGTGCCAGCAGCGTCTCGGGACAGGGGATTGGCTACACCTTC. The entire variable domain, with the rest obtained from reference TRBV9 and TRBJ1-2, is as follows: DSGVTQTPKHLITATGQRVTLRCSPRSGDLSVYWYQQSLDQGLQFLIQYYNGEERAKGNILERFSAQQFPDLHSELNLSSLELGDSALYFCASSVSGQGIGYTFGSGTRLTVV.

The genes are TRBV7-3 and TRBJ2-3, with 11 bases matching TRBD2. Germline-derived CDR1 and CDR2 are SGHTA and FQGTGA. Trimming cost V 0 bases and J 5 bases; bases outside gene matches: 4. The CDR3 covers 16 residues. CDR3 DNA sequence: TGTGCCAGCAGCTTAACACTAGCGGGAGCTTTAGATACGCAGTATTTT. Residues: CASSLTLAGALDTQYF.

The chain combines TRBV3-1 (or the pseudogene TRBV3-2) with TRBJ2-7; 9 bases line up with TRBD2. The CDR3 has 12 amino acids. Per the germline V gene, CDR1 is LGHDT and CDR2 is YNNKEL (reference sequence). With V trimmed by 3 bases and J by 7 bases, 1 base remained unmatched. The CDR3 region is CASSQTSGEQYF. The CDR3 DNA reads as TGTGCCAGCAGCCAGACTAGCGGAGAGCAGTACTTC.

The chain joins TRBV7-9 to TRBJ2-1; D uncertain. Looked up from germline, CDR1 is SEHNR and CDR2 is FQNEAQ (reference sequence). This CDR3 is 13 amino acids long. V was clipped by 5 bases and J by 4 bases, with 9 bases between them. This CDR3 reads CASSGMAYNEQFF. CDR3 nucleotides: TGTGCCAGCAGCGGGATGGCTTACAATGAGCAGTTCTTC. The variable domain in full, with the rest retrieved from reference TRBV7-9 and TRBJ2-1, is DTGVSQNPRHKITKRGQNVTFRCDPISEHNRLYWYRQTLGQGPEFLTYFQNEAQLEKSRLLSDRFSAERPKGSFSTLEIQRTEQGDSAMYLCASSGMAYNEQFFGPGTRLTVL.

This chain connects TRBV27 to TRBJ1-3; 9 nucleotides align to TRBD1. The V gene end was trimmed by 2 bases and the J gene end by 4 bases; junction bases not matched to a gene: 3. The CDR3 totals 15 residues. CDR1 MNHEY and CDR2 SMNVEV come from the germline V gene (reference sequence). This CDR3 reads CASSLGTGPGNTIYF. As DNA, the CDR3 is TGTGCCAGCAGTTTAGGGACAGGGCCCGGAAACACCATATATTTT.

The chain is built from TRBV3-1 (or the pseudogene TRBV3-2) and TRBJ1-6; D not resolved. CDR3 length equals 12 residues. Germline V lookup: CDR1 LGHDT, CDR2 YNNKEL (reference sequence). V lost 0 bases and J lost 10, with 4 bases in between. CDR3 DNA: TGTGCCAGCAGCCAAGACCTATCACCCCTCCACTTT. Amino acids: CASSQDLSPLHF.

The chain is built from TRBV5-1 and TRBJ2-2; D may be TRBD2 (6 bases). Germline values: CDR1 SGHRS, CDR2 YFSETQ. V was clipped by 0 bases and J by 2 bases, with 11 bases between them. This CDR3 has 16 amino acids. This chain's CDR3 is CASSLVPGDNTGELFF. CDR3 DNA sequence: TGCGCCAGCAGCTTGGTTCCGGGAGACAACACCGGGGAGCTGTTTTTT.

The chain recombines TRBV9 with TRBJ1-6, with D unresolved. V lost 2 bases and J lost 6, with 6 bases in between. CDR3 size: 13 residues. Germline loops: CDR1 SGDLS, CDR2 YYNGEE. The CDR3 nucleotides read TGTGCCAGCAGCGTGGACGTTAATTCACCCCTCCACTTT. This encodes CASSVDVNSPLHF.

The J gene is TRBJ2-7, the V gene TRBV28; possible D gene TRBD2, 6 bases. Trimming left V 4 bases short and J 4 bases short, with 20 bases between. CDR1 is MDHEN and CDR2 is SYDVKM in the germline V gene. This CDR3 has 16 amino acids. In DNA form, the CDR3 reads TGTGCCAGCAGTTCCCCCGGGGGTAGGAAGACTTACGAGCAGTACTTC. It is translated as CASSSPGGRKTYEQYF.

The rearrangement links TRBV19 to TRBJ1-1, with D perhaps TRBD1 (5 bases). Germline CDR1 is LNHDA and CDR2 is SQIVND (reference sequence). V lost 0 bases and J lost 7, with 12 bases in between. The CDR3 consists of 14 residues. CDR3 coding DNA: TGTGCCAGTAGTATAGATGGGGGGTCTTTTGAAGCTTTCTTT. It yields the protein CASSIDGGSFEAFF. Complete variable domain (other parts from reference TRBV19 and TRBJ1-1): DGGITQSPKYLFRKEGQNVTLSCEQNLNHDAMYWYRQDPGQGLRLIYYSQIVNDFQKGDIAEGYSVSREKKESFPLTVTSAQKNPTAFYLCASSIDGGSFEAFFGQGTRLTVV.

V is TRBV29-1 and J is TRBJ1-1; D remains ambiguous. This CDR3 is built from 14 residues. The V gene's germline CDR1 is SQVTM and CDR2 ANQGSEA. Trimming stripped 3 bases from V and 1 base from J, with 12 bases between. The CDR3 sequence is CSVETWPQNTEAFF. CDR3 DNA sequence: TGCAGCGTTGAGACCTGGCCGCAGAACACTGAAGCTTTCTTT.

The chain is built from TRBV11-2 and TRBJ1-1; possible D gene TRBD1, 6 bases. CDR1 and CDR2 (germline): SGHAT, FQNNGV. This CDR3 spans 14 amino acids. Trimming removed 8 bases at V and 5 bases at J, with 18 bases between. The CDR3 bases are TGTGCCAGCTCGAGCCGCGGGGGGCGGACTGAAGCTTTCTTT. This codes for CASSSRGGRTEAFF.

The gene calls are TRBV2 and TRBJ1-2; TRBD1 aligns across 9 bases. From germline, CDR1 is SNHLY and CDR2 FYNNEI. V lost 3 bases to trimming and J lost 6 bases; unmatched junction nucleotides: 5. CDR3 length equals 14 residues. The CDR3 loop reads CASSDNRGPDGYTF. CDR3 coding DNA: TGTGCCAGCAGTGATAACAGGGGGCCGGATGGCTACACCTTC. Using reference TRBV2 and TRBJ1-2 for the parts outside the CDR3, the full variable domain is EPEVTQTPSHQVTQMGQEVILRCVPISNHLYFYWYRQILGQKVEFLVSFYNNEISEKSEIFDDQFSVERPDGSNFTLKIRSTKLEDSAMYFCASSDNRGPDGYTFGSGTRLTVV.

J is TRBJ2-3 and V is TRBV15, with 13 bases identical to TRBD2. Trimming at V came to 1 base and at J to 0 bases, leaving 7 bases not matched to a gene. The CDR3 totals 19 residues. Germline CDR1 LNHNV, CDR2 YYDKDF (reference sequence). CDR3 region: CATSRAWEGLAGSTDTQYF. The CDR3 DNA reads TGTGCCACCAGCAGAGCTTGGGAGGGACTAGCGGGAAGCACAGATACGCAGTATTTT.

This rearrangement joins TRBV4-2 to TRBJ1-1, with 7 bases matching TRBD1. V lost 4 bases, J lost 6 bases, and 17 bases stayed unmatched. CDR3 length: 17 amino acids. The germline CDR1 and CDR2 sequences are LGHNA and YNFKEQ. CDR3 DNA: TGTGCCAGCAGCCCTACCAGGGGGATAGACAGGAGCGCTGAAGCTTTCTTT. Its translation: CASSPTRGIDRSAEAFF.

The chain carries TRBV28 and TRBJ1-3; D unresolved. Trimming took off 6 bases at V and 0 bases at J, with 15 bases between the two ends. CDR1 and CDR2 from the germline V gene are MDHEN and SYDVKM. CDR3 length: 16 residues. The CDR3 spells CASRRKRQLSGNTIYF. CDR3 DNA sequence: TGTGCCAGCAGACGAAAGCGGCAGCTCTCTGGAAACACCATATATTTT. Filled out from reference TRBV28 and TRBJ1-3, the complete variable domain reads DVKVTQSSRYLVKRTGEKVFLECVQDMDHENMFWYRQDPGLGLRLIYFSYDVKMKEKGDIPEGYSVSREKKERFSLILESASTNQTSMYLCASRRKRQLSGNTIYFGEGSWLTVV.

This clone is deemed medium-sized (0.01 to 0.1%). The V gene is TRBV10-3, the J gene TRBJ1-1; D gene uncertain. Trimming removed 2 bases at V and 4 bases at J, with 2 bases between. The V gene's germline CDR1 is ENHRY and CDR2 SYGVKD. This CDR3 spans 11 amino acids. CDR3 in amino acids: CAISESTEAFF. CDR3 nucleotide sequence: TGTGCCATCAGTGAGAGCACTGAAGCTTTCTTT.

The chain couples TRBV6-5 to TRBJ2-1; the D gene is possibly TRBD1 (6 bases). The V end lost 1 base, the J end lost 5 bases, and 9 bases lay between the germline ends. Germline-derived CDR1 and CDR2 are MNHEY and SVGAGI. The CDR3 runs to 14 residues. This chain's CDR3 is CASSYLSGDNEQFF. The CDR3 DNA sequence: TGTGCCAGCAGTTACTTGTCAGGGGACAATGAGCAGTTCTTC.

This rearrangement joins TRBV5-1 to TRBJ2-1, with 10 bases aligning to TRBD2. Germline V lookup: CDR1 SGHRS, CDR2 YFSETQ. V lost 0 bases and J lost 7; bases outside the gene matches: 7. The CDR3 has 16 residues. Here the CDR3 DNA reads TGCGCCAGCAGCTTGGCCCCAGCGGGAGGGCCGAATGAGCAGTTCTTC. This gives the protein CASSLAPAGGPNEQFF.

CDR3 DNA: TGTGCCAGCAGTCCCCGTGGAGGCCCCACAGATACGCAGTATTTT. This encodes CASSPRGGPTDTQYF. This chain uses TRBV6-5 with TRBJ2-3; D is perhaps TRBD2 (5 bases). Germline CDR1 is MNHEY and CDR2 is SVGAGI. CDR3 size: 15 residues. The ends were cut back, 5 bases at V and 2 bases at J, with 14 bases in the middle.

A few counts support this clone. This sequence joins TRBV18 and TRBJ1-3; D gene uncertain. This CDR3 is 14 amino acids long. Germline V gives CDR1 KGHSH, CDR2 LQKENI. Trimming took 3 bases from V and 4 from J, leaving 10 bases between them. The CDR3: CASSPSYEGNTIYF. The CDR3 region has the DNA TGTGCCAGCTCACCTTCCTACGAGGGAAACACCATATATTTT.